Sequencing of this T cell receptor (beta chain) was carried out in a study of blood T cell repertoires in COVID-19. For the study at large: Samples came from the United States, Italy and Spain, spanning acute and convalescent COVID-19.

Some clones are missing from TCRdb's copy, which holds only in-frame ones; the method was immunoSEQ multiplex PCR. The table shows about 240,000 clones, with 82% occurring only once. Germline CDR1 is MGHDK and CDR2 is SYGVNS. V gave up 7 bases and J gave up 8 bases; unmatched junction bases: 5. The CDR3 loop spans 13 amino acids. The V gene is TRBV25-1, the J gene TRBJ1-4, with TRBD1 matching 9 bases. Specimen: peripheral blood. The receptor comes from a woman aged 55 to 70 with active or convalescent COVID-19. The CDR3 coding sequence is TGTGCCAGCACACAGGGGGCGCGCGAAAAACTGTTTTTT. Translation gives CASTQGAREKLFF.